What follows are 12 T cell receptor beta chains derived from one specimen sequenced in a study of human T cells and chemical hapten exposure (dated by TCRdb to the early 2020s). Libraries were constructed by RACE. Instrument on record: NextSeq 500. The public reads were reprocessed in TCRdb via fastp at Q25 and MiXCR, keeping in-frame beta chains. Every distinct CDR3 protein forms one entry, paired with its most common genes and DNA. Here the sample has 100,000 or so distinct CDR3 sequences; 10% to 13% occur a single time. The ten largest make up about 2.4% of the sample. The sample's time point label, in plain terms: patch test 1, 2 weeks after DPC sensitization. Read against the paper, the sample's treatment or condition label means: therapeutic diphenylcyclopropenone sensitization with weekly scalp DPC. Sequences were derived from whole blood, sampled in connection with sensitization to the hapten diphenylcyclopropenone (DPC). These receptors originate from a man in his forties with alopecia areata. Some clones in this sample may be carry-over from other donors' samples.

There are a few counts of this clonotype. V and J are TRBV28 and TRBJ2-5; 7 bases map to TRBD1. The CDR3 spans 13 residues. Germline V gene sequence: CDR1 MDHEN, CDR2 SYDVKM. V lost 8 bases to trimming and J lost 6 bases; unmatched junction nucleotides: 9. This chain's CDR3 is CASVTDREKTQYF. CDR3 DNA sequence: TGTGCCAGCGTGACAGACAGGGAGAAGACCCAGTACTTC.

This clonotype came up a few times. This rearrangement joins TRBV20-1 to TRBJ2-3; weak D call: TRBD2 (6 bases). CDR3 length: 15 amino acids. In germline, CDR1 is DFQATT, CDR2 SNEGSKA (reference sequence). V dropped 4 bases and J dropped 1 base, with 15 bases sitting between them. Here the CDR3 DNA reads TGCAGTGCTAACTACCGGGGGAGTGGCACAGATACGCAGTATTTT. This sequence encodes CSANYRGSGTDTQYF.

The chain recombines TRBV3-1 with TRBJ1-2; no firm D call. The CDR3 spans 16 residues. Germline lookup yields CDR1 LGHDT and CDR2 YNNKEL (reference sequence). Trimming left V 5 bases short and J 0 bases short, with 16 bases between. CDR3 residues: CASSYGAGAANYGYTF. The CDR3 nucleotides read TGTGCCAGCAGCTACGGTGCGGGCGCTGCTAACTATGGCTACACCTTC.

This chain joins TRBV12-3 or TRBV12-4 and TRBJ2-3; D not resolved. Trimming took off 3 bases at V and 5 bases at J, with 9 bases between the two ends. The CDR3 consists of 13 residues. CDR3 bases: TGTGCCAGCAGTTTTAACAAAAAAGATACGCAGTATTTT. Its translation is CASSFNKKDTQYF.

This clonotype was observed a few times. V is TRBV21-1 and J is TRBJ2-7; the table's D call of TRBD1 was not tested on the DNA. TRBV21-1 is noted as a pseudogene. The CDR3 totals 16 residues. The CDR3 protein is CASSKEWTGTPYEQYV. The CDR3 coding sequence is TGTGCCAGCAGCAAAGAATGGACAGGGACCCCCTACGAGCAGTACGTC.

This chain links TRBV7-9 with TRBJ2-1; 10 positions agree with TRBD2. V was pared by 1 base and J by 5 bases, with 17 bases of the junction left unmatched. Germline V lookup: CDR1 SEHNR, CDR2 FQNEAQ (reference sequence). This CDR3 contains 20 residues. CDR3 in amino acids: CASSLGRLAGVGLRNNEQFF. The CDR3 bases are TGTGCCAGCAGCTTAGGTCGGCTAGCGGGAGTTGGTCTTCGTAACAATGAGCAGTTCTTC.

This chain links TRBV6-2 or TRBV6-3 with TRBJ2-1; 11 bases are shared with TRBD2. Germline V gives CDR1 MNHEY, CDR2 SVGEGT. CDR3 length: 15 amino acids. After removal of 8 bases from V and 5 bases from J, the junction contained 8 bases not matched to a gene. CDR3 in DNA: TGTGCCAGCGAAAAGACTAGCGGGATCGACAATGAGCAGTTCTTC. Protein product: CASEKTSGIDNEQFF.

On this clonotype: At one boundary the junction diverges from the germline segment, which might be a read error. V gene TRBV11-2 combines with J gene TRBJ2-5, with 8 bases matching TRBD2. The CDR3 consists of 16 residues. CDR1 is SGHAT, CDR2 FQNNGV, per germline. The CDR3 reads CANSPGGGGSRETQYF. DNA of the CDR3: TGTGCCAACAGCCCAGGCGGCGGGGGGAGCCGAGAGACCCAGTACTTC.

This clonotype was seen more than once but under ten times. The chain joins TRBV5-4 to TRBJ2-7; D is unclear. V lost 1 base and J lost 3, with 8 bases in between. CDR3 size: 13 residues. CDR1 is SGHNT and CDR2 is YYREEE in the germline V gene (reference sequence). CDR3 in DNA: TGTGCCAGCAGCTTGTGGCCGAACTACGAGCAGTACGTC. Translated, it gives CASSLWPNYEQYV.

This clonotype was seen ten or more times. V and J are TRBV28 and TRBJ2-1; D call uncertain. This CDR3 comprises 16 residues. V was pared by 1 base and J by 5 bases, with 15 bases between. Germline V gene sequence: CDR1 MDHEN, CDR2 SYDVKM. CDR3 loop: CASSLLPGQEHNEQFF. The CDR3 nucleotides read TGTGCCAGCAGTTTATTACCGGGTCAGGAGCACAATGAGCAGTTCTTC.

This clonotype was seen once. The CDR3 here is CAITAGTTDTQYF. Written as DNA, the CDR3 is TGTGCCATCACGGCCGGGACAACAGATACGCAGTATTTT. The V call is TRBV10-3, the J call TRBJ2-3; TRBD1 is a possible D gene (6 bases). Germline assignment: CDR1 ENHRY and CDR2 SYGVKD. The CDR3 loop spans 13 amino acids. The V end lost 7 bases, the J end lost 3 bases, and 11 bases lay between the germline ends.

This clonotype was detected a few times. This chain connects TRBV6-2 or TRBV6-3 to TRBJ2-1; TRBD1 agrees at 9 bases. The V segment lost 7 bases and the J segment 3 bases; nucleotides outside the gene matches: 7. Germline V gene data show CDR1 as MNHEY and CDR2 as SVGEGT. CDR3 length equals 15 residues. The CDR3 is CASTDGQGNYNEQFF. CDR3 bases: TGTGCCAGCACCGATGGACAGGGGAACTACAATGAGCAGTTCTTC.